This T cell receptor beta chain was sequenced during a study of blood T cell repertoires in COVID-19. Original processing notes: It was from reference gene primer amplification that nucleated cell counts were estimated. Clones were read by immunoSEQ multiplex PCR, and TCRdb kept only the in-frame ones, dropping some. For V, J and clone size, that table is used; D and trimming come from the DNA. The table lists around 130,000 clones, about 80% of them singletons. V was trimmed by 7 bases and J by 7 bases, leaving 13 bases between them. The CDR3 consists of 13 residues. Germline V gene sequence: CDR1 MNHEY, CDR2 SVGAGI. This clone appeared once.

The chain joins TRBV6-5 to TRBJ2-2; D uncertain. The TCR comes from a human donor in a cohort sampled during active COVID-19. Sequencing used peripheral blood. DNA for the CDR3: TGTGCCAGCACCCATTCTGACTTCGGGGAGCTGTTTTTT. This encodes CASTHSDFGELFF.